The rows below give T cell receptor beta chains drawn from one sample of a study of patients and donors after allogeneic stem cell transplantation. From the RT-PCR reads, TCRdb called clonotypes with MiXCR, one entry per CDR3 protein. The repertoire includes around 150,000 distinct CDR3 sequences, roughly two fifths of them detected once, and 50% to 65% sits in the top ten. The material sequenced was blood, either unsorted or a sorted T cell fraction (not recorded which). These TCRs come from a human donor who was either an allogeneic HSCT recipient or a stem cell or donor lymphocyte infusion donor (not recorded which). It is not recorded whose cells these are; they may come from a transplant donor. Each CDR3 is given with its conserved first and last residue. D genes are given only for firm matches. Only some rows state a clone size, as once, few, many or a class for expanded clones.

d_call clone_size j_call v_call cdr3_nt cdr3_aa
- many TRBJ1-5 TRBV20-1 TGCAGTGCTAGAAGTACGGTGAGGGGCGGCAATCAGCCCCAGCATTTT CSARSTVRGGNQPQHF
- few TRBJ1-2 TRBV7-9 TGTGCCAGCAGCTCAGGAGAATATGGCTACACCTTC CASSSGEYGYTF
TRBD2 - TRBJ2-1 TRBV12-3/TRBV12-4 TGTGCCAGCAGCTCTAGCGGGGGGCCGACCAATGAGCAGTTCTTC CASSSSGGPTNEQFF
- - TRBJ2-7 TRBV4-1 TGCGCCAGCAGCCTCCGGGACGGCCCCTACGAGCAGTACTTC CASSLRDGPYEQYF
TRBD2 few TRBJ2-7 TRBV13 TGTGCCAGCAGCCACGGGACTAACTACGAGCAGTACTTC CASSHGTNYEQYF
TRBD1 - TRBJ1-2 TRBV12-3/TRBV12-4 TGTGCCAGCAGTCCGGGACAGGGGCACTCCTTC CASSPGQGHSF
- - TRBJ1-2 TRBV7-2 TGTGCCAGCAGCCCCTCGGTACGGCGGACCACTAACTATGGCTACACCTTC CASSPSVRRTTNYGYTF
- - TRBJ1-5 TRBV20-1 TGCAGTGTCCAGGGTAGCAATCAGCCCCAGCATTTT CSVQGSNQPQHF
TRBD1 - TRBJ2-7 TRBV27 TGTGCCAGCAGTCCCCAGGACAGGGAATACGAGCAGTACTTC CASSPQDREYEQYF
TRBD1 - TRBJ2-4 TRBV12-3/TRBV12-4 TGTGCCAGCAGGGACTGGGACAGGGGAGACATTCAGTACTTC CASRDWDRGDIQYF
TRBD1 few TRBJ2-5 TRBV12-3/TRBV12-4 TGTGCCAGCAGTCCAGAAAGACAGGGTGGAGAGACCCAGTACTTC CASSPERQGGETQYF
- - TRBJ1-1 TRBV7-6 TGTGCCAGCAGCCCCCAGACGCGGAACACTGAAGCTTTCTTT CASSPQTRNTEAFF
TRBD2 - TRBJ2-1 TRBV6-2/TRBV6-3 TGTGCCAGCAGTTATCCATACGCGGGACTAGCGGGGGGGCCCCCCAATGAGCAGTTCTTC CASSYPYAGLAGGPPNEQFF
- - TRBJ1-1 TRBV12-3/TRBV12-4 TGTGCCAGCAGGAGACAGATCCCGAACACTGAAGCTTTCTTT CASRRQIPNTEAFF
- few TRBJ1-1 TRBV29-1 TGCAGCGCCCTAATGGGGGAAAAAGCTTTCTTT CSALMGEKAFF
- - TRBJ1-6 TRBV5-6 TGTGCCAGCAGCTCTTCTTATCGGGACTACTATAATTCACCCCTCCACTTT CASSSSYRDYYNSPLHF
- - TRBJ1-6 TRBV5-1 TGCGCCAGCAGCTCGGATCCGGCCGTGAGTAGCTCCTATAATTCACCCCTTCACTTT CASSSDPAVSSSYNSPLHF
- - TRBJ1-1 TRBV20-1 TGCAGTGCTAGAGTTGTCGACAGGAACACTGAAGCTTTCTTT CSARVVDRNTEAFF
TRBD1 few TRBJ1-6 TRBV20-1 TGCAGTGCTTACAGGGGGCTCTCTTCACCCCTCCACTTT CSAYRGLSSPLHF
TRBD1 few TRBJ2-2 TRBV20-1 TGCAGTGCCCAGACCGCCGGACAGGGAGGAACCGGGGAGCTGTTTTTT CSAQTAGQGGTGELFF
- - TRBJ1-1 TRBV5-5 TGTGCCAGCAGGTTACTATTGGACACCTACACTGAAGCTTTCTTT CASRLLLDTYTEAFF
TRBD1 - TRBJ1-5 TRBV20-1 TGCAGTGCTAGCCAGGGGGTTAGCAATCAGCCCCAGCATTTT CSASQGVSNQPQHF
- - TRBJ1-1 TRBV10-3 TGTGCCATCAGCCGGACAGATCCCCACACTGAAGCTTTCTTT CAISRTDPHTEAFF
- - TRBJ2-3 TRBV29-1 TGCAGCGTCCGAGGGACATCGAGCACAGATACGCAGTATTTT CSVRGTSSTDTQYF